Here is one T cell receptor (beta chain) with its context. As handled by the study authors: How many nucleated cells were present was estimated from reference gene primer amplification. Measured with immunoSEQ multiplex PCR; TCRdb has only the in-frame clones, and not every one. The D gene and trimming were derived from the DNA, and the V and J assignments and clone size from that table. The data hold roughly 300,000 clones, with approximately 90% observed a single time. The record originates from a study of blood T cell repertoires in COVID-19. About the research overall: The United States, Italy and Spain supplied acute and convalescent COVID-19 samples. From T cells, B-cell-depleted T cells, or PBMCs came the material, which was cDNA or gDNA.

The ends lost 7 bases at V and 4 bases at J; junction bases unmatched: 11. There are 14 residues in the CDR3. Germline V gene data show CDR1 as SGHRS and CDR2 as YFSETQ. Sequences were obtained from peripheral blood. This sequence originates from a woman aged 25-40 years with COVID-19, enrolled during active disease. This rearrangement joins TRBV5-1 to TRBJ2-7; 7 nucleotides agree with TRBD2. CDR3 sequence: CASRFSGGGYEQYF. In DNA form, the CDR3 reads TGCGCCAGCCGTTTTTCGGGAGGAGGATACGAGCAGTACTTC.